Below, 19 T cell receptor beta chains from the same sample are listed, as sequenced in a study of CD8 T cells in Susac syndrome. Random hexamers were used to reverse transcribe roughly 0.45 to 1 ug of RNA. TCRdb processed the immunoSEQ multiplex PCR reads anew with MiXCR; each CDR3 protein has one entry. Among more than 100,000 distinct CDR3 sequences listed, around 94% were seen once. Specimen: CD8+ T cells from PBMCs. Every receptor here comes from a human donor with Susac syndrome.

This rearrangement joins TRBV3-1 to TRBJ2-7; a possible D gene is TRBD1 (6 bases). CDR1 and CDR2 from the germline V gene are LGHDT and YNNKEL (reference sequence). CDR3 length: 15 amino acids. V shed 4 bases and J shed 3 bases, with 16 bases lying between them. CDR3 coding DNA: TGTGCCAGCAGCCCCGAGATGGGACAAAGCTACGAGCAGTACTTC. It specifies CASSPEMGQSYEQYF.

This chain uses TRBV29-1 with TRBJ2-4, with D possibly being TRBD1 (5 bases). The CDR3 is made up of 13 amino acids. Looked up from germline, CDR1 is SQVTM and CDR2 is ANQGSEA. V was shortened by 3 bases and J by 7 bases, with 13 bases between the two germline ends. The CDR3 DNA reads TGCAGCGTTGAGCCCGACAGCAGCAACATTCAGTACTTC. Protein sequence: CSVEPDSSNIQYF.

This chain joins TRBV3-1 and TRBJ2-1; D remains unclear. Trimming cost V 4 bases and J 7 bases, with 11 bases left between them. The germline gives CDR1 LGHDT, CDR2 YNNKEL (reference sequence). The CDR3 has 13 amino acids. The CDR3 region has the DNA TGTGCCAGCAGCCGGGGAATGGGGAATGAGCAGTTCTTC. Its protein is CASSRGMGNEQFF.

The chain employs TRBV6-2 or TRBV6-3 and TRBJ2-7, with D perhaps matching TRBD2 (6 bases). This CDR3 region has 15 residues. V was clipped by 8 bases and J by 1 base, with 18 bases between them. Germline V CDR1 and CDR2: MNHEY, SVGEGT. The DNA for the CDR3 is TGTGCCAGCTGGGGAGGCAGTCTGGGTTCCTACGAGCAGTACTTC. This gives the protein CASWGGSLGSYEQYF.

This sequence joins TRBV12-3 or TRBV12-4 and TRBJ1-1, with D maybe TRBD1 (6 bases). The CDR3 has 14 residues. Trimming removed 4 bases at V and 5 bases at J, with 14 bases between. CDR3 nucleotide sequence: TGTGCCAGCAGTTACCCAGGGGTTGGGACTGAAGCTTTCTTT. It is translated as CASSYPGVGTEAFF.

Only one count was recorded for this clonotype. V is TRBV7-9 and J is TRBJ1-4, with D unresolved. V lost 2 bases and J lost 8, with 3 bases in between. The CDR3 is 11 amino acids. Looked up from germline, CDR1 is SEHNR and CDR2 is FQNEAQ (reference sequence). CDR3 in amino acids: CASSLSEKLFF. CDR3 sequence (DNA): TGTGCCAGCAGCTTATCCGAAAAACTGTTTTTT. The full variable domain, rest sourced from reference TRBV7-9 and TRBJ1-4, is DTGVSQNPRHKITKRGQNVTFRCDPISEHNRLYWYRQTLGQGPEFLTYFQNEAQLEKSRLLSDRFSAERPKGSFSTLEIQRTEQGDSAMYLCASSLSEKLFFGSGTQLSVL.

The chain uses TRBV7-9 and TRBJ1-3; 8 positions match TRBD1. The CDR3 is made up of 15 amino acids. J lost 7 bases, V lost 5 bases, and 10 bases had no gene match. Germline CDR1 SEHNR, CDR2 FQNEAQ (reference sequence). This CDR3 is CASSPPTGAGNTIYF. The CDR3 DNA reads TGTGCCAGCAGCCCCCCGACAGGGGCCGGGAACACCATATATTTT.

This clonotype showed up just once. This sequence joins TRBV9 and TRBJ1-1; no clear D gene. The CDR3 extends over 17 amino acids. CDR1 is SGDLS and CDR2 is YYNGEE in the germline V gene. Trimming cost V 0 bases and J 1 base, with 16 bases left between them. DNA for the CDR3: TGTGCCAGCAGCGTAGAAGGAGACCTGGTTACGAACACTGAAGCTTTCTTT. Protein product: CASSVEGDLVTNTEAFF.

The CDR3 spells CASRDPGLAGLGEQFF. CDR3 nucleotides: TGTGCCAGCAGAGACCCGGGACTAGCGGGGTTGGGGGAGCAGTTCTTC. The V and J genes are TRBV2 and TRBJ2-1, with 13 bases lining up with TRBD2. There are 16 residues in the CDR3. J lost 10 bases, V lost 6 bases, and 12 bases had no gene match. The germline gives CDR1 SNHLY, CDR2 FYNNEI.

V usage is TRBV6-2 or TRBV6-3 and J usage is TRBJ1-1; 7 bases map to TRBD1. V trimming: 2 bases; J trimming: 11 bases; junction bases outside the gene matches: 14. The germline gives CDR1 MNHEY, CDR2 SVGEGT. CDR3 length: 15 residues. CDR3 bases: TGTGCCAGCAGTTACCCCTTACGAGGGGGCTTAGAGGCTTTCTTT. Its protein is CASSYPLRGGLEAFF.

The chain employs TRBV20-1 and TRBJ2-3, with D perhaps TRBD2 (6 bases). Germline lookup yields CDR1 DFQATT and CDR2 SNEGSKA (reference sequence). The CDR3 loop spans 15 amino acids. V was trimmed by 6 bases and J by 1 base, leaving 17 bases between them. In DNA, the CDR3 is TGCAGTGCGGAAGACCGGGACTTCCGCACAGATACGCAGTATTTT. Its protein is CSAEDRDFRTDTQYF.

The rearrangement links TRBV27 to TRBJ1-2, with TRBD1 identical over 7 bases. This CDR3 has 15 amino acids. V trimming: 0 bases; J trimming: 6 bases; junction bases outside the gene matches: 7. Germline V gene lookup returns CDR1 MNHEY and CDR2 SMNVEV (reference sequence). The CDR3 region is CASSLSMEGAHGYTF. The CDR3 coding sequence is TGTGCCAGCAGTTTATCAATGGAGGGGGCGCATGGCTACACCTTC.

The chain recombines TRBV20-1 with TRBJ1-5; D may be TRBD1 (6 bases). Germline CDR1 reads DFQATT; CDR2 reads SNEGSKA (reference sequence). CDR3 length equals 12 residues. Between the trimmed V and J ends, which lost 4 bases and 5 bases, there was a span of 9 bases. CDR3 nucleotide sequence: TGCAGTGCTACAGGGGCCGATCAGCCCCAGCATTTT. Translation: CSATGADQPQHF.

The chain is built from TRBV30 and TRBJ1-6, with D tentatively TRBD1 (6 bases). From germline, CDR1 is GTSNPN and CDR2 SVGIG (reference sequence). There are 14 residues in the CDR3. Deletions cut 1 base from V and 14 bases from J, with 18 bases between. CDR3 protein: CAWSDYRASMTLHF. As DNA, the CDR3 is TGTGCCTGGAGTGACTACAGGGCCTCCATGACCCTCCACTTT.

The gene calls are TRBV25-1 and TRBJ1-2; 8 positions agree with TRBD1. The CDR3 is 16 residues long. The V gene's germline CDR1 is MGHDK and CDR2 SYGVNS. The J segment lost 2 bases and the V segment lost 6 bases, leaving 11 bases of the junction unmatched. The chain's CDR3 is CASSGGGQGGNYGYTF. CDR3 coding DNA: TGTGCCAGCAGCGGGGGAGGACAGGGAGGCAACTATGGCTACACCTTC.

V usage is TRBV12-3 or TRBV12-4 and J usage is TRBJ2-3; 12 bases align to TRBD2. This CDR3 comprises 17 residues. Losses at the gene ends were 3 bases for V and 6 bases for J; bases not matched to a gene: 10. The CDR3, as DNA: TGTGCCAGCAGTTTCCGGCTAGCGGGGGGGCTAGAGGATACGCAGTATTTT. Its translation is CASSFRLAGGLEDTQYF.

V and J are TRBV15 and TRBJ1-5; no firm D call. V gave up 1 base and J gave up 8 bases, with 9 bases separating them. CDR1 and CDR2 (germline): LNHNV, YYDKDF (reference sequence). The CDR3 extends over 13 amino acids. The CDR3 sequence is CATSRVSLEPQHF. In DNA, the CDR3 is TGTGCCACCAGCAGAGTGTCGTTGGAGCCCCAGCATTTT.

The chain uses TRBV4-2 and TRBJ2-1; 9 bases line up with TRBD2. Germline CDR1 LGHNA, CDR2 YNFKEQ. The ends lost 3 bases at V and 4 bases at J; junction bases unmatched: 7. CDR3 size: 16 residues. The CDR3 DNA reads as TGTGCCAGCAGCCAGGCTAGCGGGGTACGATACAATGAGCAGTTCTTC. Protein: CASSQASGVRYNEQFF.

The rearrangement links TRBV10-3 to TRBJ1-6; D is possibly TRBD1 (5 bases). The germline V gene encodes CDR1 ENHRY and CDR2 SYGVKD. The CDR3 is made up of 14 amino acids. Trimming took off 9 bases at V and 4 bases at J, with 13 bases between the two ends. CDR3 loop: CAIGGSEYNSPLHF. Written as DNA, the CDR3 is TGTGCCATTGGGGGATCGGAGTATAATTCACCCCTCCACTTT.